The next 25 T cell receptor beta chains were all read from a single sample in a study of liver allograft versus peripheral blood T cells. As for the study in general: Intrahepatic T cell receptor repertoires from transplanted livers were compared against repertoires in recipients' peripheral blood.

TCRdb recomputed calls from the reads with MiXCR, one row per CDR3 protein. The repertoire consists of approximately 12,000 distinct CDR3 sequences, with about 23% occurring once and the leading ten covering 1.6%. These receptors came from a human patient who had a liver transplant. Some T cells may be the graft donor's.

The rearrangement uses TRBV19 and TRBJ2-7, with TRBD1 matching over 9 bases. CDR3 size: 12 residues. Germline trimming cut 4 bases from V and 7 bases from J; bases unmatched to any gene: 2. Germline values: CDR1 LNHDA, CDR2 SQIVND (reference sequence). Written as DNA, the CDR3 is TGTGCCAGTAGTAGACAGGGGGGAGAGCAGTACTTC. Encoded protein: CASSRQGGEQYF.

This chain links TRBV5-4 with TRBJ2-7; TRBD2 agrees at 11 bases. J was trimmed by 7 bases and V by 4 bases; bases with no gene match: 10. The CDR3 is made up of 15 amino acids. Germline CDR1 reads SGHNT; CDR2 reads YYREEE (reference sequence). The CDR3 coding sequence is TGTGCCAGCAGCCCAGTACTAGCGGGAGTAGGGGAGCAGTACTTC. This codes for CASSPVLAGVGEQYF. Drawing the rest from reference TRBV5-4 and TRBJ2-7, the complete variable domain is ETGVTQSPTHLIKTRGQQVTLRCSSQSGHNTVSWYQQALGQGPQFIFQYYREEENGRGNFPPRFSGLQFPNYSSELNVNALELDDSALYLCASSPVLAGVGEQYFGPGTRLTVT.

The sample holds a few counts of this clonotype. The chain is built from TRBV27 and TRBJ1-3; 11 bases match TRBD1. The CDR3 has 16 residues. V lost 5 bases to trimming and J lost 5 bases; unmatched junction nucleotides: 8. Germline V gene sequence: CDR1 MNHEY, CDR2 SMNVEV (reference sequence). The CDR3 DNA follows: TGTGCCAGCAGTCCCGGGACAGGGGGGTTGAGAAACACCATATATTTT. As protein: CASSPGTGGLRNTIYF.

This clonotype is categorized as medium-sized. This sequence joins TRBV13 and TRBJ1-3; 7 bases are shared with TRBD1. V was pared by 4 bases and J by 4 bases, with 13 bases of the junction left unmatched. The CDR3 has 17 residues. Looked up from germline, CDR1 is PRHDT and CDR2 is FYEKMQ (reference sequence). The CDR3 DNA is TGTGCCAGCAGCTCCGACAATGGACAGGAGGGAGGAAACACCATATATTTT. It translates to CASSSDNGQEGGNTIYF. The full variable domain, completed using reference TRBV13 and TRBJ1-3, is AAGVIQSPRHLIKEKRETATLKCYPIPRHDTVYWYQQGPGQDPQFLISFYEKMQSDKGSIPDRFSAQQFSDYHSELNMSSLELGDSALYFCASSSDNGQEGGNTIYFGEGSWLTVV.

This clonotype is categorized as medium-sized (0.01 to 0.1%). The rearrangement links TRBV18 to TRBJ2-1, with 8 nucleotides matching TRBD1. V shed 3 bases, J shed 8 bases, and the junction held 3 bases outside the gene matches. Germline CDR1 is KGHSH and CDR2 is LQKENI. The CDR3 covers 13 residues. The CDR3 protein is CASSPDREDEQFF. CDR3 DNA: TGTGCCAGCTCACCGGACAGGGAAGATGAGCAGTTCTTC.

By sample fraction, this clonotype is medium-sized. V gene TRBV6-2 or TRBV6-3 combines with J gene TRBJ2-3, with 8 nucleotides matching TRBD1. Per germline, CDR1 MNHEY and CDR2 SVGEGT. The junction had 5 bases not matched to a gene; V was cut back by 6 bases and J by 3 bases. This CDR3 has 14 residues. In DNA form, the CDR3 reads TGTGCCAGCAGCCACTGGGACAGGACAGATACGCAGTATTTT. Its translation: CASSHWDRTDTQYF.

This clonotype is labeled medium-sized. This chain links TRBV6-5 with TRBJ1-1; D might be TRBD1 (5 bases). Germline assignment: CDR1 MNHEY and CDR2 SVGAGI. Trimming removed 7 bases from V and 3 bases from J, with 12 bases in between. The CDR3 is made up of 13 amino acids. DNA of the CDR3: TGTGCCAGCACAGGGATTTTGGACACTGAAGCTTTCTTT. As protein: CASTGILDTEAFF.

The chain joins TRBV6-2 or TRBV6-3 to TRBJ1-5, with D possibly being TRBD1 (5 bases). The V gene's germline CDR1 is MNHEY and CDR2 SVGEGT. V was cut by 4 bases and J by 15 bases, with 16 bases left in between. CDR3 length: 12 amino acids. CDR3: CASSSRNRRGHF. The CDR3 coding sequence is TGTGCCAGCAGTTCGAGAAACAGGCGGGGGCATTTT.

This chain joins TRBV7-2 and TRBJ1-2; D gene ambiguous. Germline V lookup: CDR1 SGHTA, CDR2 FQGNSA. V was clipped by 5 bases and J by 5 bases, with 9 bases between them. The CDR3 covers 12 residues. CDR3 bases: TGTGCCAGCAGCCTACGTCAGTATGGCTACACCTTC. Its translation: CASSLRQYGYTF. Variable domain in full (rest from reference TRBV7-2 and TRBJ1-2): GAGVSQSPSNKVTEKGKDVELRCDPISGHTALYWYRQSLGQGLEFLIYFQGNSAPDKSGLPSDRFSAERTGGSVSTLTIQRTQQEDSAVYLCASSLRQYGYTFGSGTRLTVV.

This clonotype was found a few times. The J gene is TRBJ2-7, the V gene TRBV6-1, with D perhaps matching TRBD1 (5 bases). V was clipped by 5 bases and J by 3 bases, with 8 bases between them. There are 12 residues in the CDR3. Germline values: CDR1 MNHNS, CDR2 SASEGT. CDR3 bases: TGTGCCAGCAGTAATACAGGCTACGAGCAGTACTTC. This gives the protein CASSNTGYEQYF.

In its sample, this clonotype ranks as medium-sized (0.01 to 0.1%). The chain joins TRBV18 to TRBJ1-5; 8 bases fit TRBD1. The CDR3 is 15 residues long. Germline V gene lookup returns CDR1 KGHSH and CDR2 LQKENI. The junction had 4 bases not matched to a gene; V was cut back by 4 bases and J by 2 bases. The CDR3 region has the DNA TGTGCCAGCTCACAGTCAGGGGGCGGCAATCAGCCCCAGCATTTT. It yields the protein CASSQSGGGNQPQHF.

This chain connects TRBV7-2 to TRBJ2-7; tentatively, D is TRBD2 (6 bases). Per the germline V gene, CDR1 is SGHTA and CDR2 is FQGNSA. This CDR3 is 15 amino acids long. The V end was cut by 7 bases, the J end by 4 bases, with 20 bases between. CDR3 coding DNA: TGTGCCAGCACCCGGGTGGGACTCCTCGGTTACGAGCAGTACTTC. It is translated as CASTRVGLLGYEQYF.

This clonotype occurred a few times. The germline gene is not matched at one end of the junction; a read error may be the cause. The CDR3 loop reads CATSDDMPGPNF. As DNA, the CDR3 is TGTGCCACCAGTGATGATATGCCGGGACCCAACTTC. The V and J genes are TRBV24-1 and TRBJ2-7; D may match TRBD1 or TRBD2 (5 bases each). The length of the CDR3 is 12 residues. Germline V gene data show CDR1 as KGHDR and CDR2 as SFDVKD.

The chain uses TRBV19 and TRBJ1-1; D is ambiguous. CDR3 length equals 13 residues. Germline V CDR1 and CDR2: LNHDA, SQIVND (reference sequence). The V and J ends lost 7 bases and 4 bases respectively, with 13 bases between them. For the CDR3, the DNA is TGTGCCAGTAAAGTACTGATTTCCACTGAAGCTTTCTTT. Protein: CASKVLISTEAFF.

This clonotype was detected a few times. The V gene is TRBV18, the J gene TRBJ2-7; perhaps TRBD1 as D (6 bases). The CDR3 runs 17 residues. V lost 0 bases to trimming and J lost 3 bases, with 18 bases between them. The germline CDR1 and CDR2 sequences are KGHSH and LQKENI. In DNA, the CDR3 is TGTGCCAGCTCACCACCCTCGCCTTCGGGCAGGGGCTACGAGCAGTACTTC. It encodes CASSPPSPSGRGYEQYF. Full variable domain (outside the CDR3, taken from reference TRBV18 and TRBJ2-7): NAGVMQNPRHLVRRRGQEARLRCSPMKGHSHVYWYRQLPEEGLKFMVYLQKENIIDESGMPKERFSAEFPKEGPSILRIQQVVRGDSAAYFCASSPPSPSGRGYEQYFGPGTRLTVT.

The genes are TRBV28 and TRBJ1-2; 8 bases map to TRBD1. Trimming at V came to 7 bases and at J to 2 bases, leaving 3 bases not matched to a gene. CDR3 length equals 13 residues. Germline CDR1 and CDR2: MDHEN and SYDVKM. CDR3 bases: TGTGCCAGCAAGACAGGGGACAACTATGGCTACACCTTC. Amino acid sequence: CASKTGDNYGYTF.

This clonotype turned up a few times. The rearrangement uses TRBV6-1 and TRBJ2-7, with D possibly matching TRBD1 (6 bases). In germline, CDR1 is MNHNS, CDR2 SASEGT. The V gene lost 4 bases and the J gene lost 9 bases, with 16 bases spanning the gap. This CDR3 spans 13 amino acids. The CDR3 DNA sequence: TGTGCCAGCAGTGTTCAGGGGCTATGGGGGCAGTACTTC. Encoded protein: CASSVQGLWGQYF.

This clonotype has more than one count but fewer than ten. The rearrangement links TRBV12-5 to TRBJ2-7; D gene ambiguous. The V gene's germline CDR1 is LGHNT and CDR2 FRNRAP. V was shortened by 4 bases and J by 3 bases, with 4 bases between the two germline ends. The CDR3 sequence is 11 residues long. The CDR3 loop reads CASGSFYEQYF. As DNA, the CDR3 is TGTGCTAGTGGTTCCTTCTACGAGCAGTACTTC.

This chain links TRBV10-3 with TRBJ1-3; possibly TRBD1 for D (6 bases). The CDR3 runs to 14 residues. V was shortened by 4 bases and J by 0 bases, with 7 bases between the two germline ends. CDR1 and CDR2 from the germline V gene are ENHRY and SYGVKD. The CDR3 DNA reads as TGTGCCATCAGTGGGACAGACTCTGGAAACACCATATATTTT. Amino acid sequence: CAISGTDSGNTIYF.

This clonotype was recorded a few times. The chain is built from TRBV28 and TRBJ1-3, with D uncertain. The CDR3 covers 15 residues. Between the trimmed V and J ends, which lost 2 bases and 1 base, there was a span of 9 bases. Germline V gene sequence: CDR1 MDHEN, CDR2 SYDVKM. This CDR3 is CASSLDPRSGNTIYF. The CDR3 coding sequence is TGTGCCAGCAGTTTAGACCCGAGGTCTGGAAACACCATATATTTT.

In this sample, this clonotype is medium-sized. The chain uses TRBV5-4 and TRBJ1-6, with D maybe TRBD1 (6 bases). The V end lost 0 bases, the J end lost 10 bases, and 11 bases lay between the germline ends. Germline values: CDR1 SGHNT, CDR2 YYREEE (reference sequence). This CDR3 is 14 amino acids long. The CDR3 DNA is TGTGCCAGCAGCTTGGGGACAGTGGGATCACCCCTCCACTTT. The encoded protein is CASSLGTVGSPLHF.

This clonotype is medium-sized (0.01 to 0.1%) by share. The chain uses TRBV6-1 and TRBJ2-7; D may be TRBD2 (6 bases). Trimming took off 0 bases at V and 5 bases at J, with 17 bases between the two ends. The CDR3 covers 16 residues. CDR1 and CDR2 from the germline V gene are MNHNS and SASEGT. CDR3 nucleotides: TGTGCCAGCAGTGAAGCCGGCGTTAGCGGATCCCACGAGCAGTACTTC. As protein: CASSEAGVSGSHEQYF.

This clonotype qualifies as medium-sized. The rearrangement links TRBV10-3 to TRBJ1-1, with D tentatively TRBD1 (5 bases). CDR1 and CDR2 from the germline V gene are ENHRY and SYGVKD. This CDR3 has 13 amino acids. V lost 3 bases and J lost 7, with 12 bases in between. The CDR3 loop reads CAISDGVDSEAFF. For the CDR3, the DNA is TGTGCCATCAGTGATGGGGTCGACAGTGAAGCTTTCTTT.

This clonotype was picked up many times. The V gene is TRBV5-4, the J gene TRBJ1-4; 9 nucleotides match TRBD1. Germline values: CDR1 SGHNT, CDR2 YYREEE (reference sequence). The CDR3 is 16 amino acids. V dropped 3 bases and J dropped 5; count of bases not matched to a gene: 8. The CDR3 sequence: CASSSGVGTGNEKLFF. CDR3 DNA: TGTGCCAGCAGCTCTGGCGTCGGGACAGGGAATGAAAAACTGTTTTTT.

This clonotype qualifies as medium-sized. The chain couples TRBV19 to TRBJ2-1, with 11 bases lining up with TRBD2. CDR1 is LNHDA, CDR2 SQIVND, per germline (reference sequence). With 4 bases clipped from V and 0 bases from J, the junction kept 2 bases outside the gene matches. The CDR3 spans 16 residues. The CDR3 DNA sequence: TGTGCCAGTAGTACGGGACTAGCGGACTCCTACAATGAGCAGTTCTTC. Encoded protein: CASSTGLADSYNEQFF.